These T cell receptor beta chains were read from a single sample in a study of a mutant IDH1 vaccine in newly diagnosed glioma. Their antigens remain unidentified. This table comes from immunoSEQ multiplex PCR, and its TCRdb copy is limited to in-frame clones, with some not included. Of roughly 40,000 clones in the sample, approximately 83% were seen once. The sample consisted of PBMCs, taken from a glioma patient whose treatment included an IDH1 peptide vaccine. These receptors were taken from a man in his forties with glioma. Both conserved end residues are part of each CDR3. D genes are given only for firm matches.

cdr3_nt	cdr3_aa	v_call	d_call	j_call
TGTGCCAGCAGACAGGTCGATACGCAGTATTTT	CASRQVDTQYF	TRBV25-1	-	TRBJ2-3
TGCGCCAGCAGCCAAGATCGCGCAGGTTTGAACACTGAAGCTTTCTTT	CASSQDRAGLNTEAFF	TRBV4-1	-	TRBJ1-1
TGTGCCAGCAGCTTAAACTACGAGCAGTACTTC	CASSLNYEQYF	TRBV7-9	-	TRBJ2-7
TGTGCCATCAGTGAGCCAGACAGGGCCCAAGAGACCCAGTACTTC	CAISEPDRAQETQYF	TRBV10-3	TRBD1	TRBJ2-5
TGTGCCAGCAGCGCCCATGAGCCATCTCCCTACGAGCAGTACTTC	CASSAHEPSPYEQYF	TRBV11-2	-	TRBJ2-7
TGTGCCAGCAACCCCGCGCTAGCGGGAGCGAGCAATGAGCAGTTCTTC	CASNPALAGASNEQFF	TRBV2	TRBD2	TRBJ2-1
TGCGCCAGCAGACGAAGAATCTCAGGGGGCAATGAGCAGTTCTTC	CASRRRISGGNEQFF	TRBV4-1	TRBD1	TRBJ2-1
TGTGCCAGCACTACTTGGGGGTCTTCTAACTATGGCTACACCTTC	CASTTWGSSNYGYTF	TRBV6-1	-	TRBJ1-2
TGTGCCAGCAGCCCCCGGGCCCTGGAAGGGAACATTCAGTACTTC	CASSPRALEGNIQYF	TRBV4-2	-	TRBJ2-4
TGTGCCAGCAGTGCACCGGGACAGGGGTGGGCCGGGGAGCTGTTTTTT	CASSAPGQGWAGELFF	TRBV25-1	TRBD1	TRBJ2-2
TGTGCCAGCAGCGTAGATGAGGGGCGGGTAGAGACCCAGTACTTC	CASSVDEGRVETQYF	TRBV9	-	TRBJ2-5
TGTGCCAGCAGTTTAAAAGGGCCCCCCTACGAGCAGTACTTC	CASSLKGPPYEQYF	TRBV27	-	TRBJ2-7